One and the same sample provided the 14 T cell receptor beta chains below, sequenced in a study of response to subunit inactivated influenza vaccine (dated by TCRdb to the late 2010s). Library generation was performed with RT-PCR. Sequencing was performed on an Illumina HiSeq 2500. Through fastp at Q25 and MiXCR, TCRdb rebuilt clones from the public reads, retaining in-frame beta chains. Every CDR3 protein is listed once, alongside the most common genes and DNA of its rows. This sample holds more than 600,000 distinct CDR3 sequences; about 18% were observed only once. The leading ten clones occupy about a tenth of the sample. The sample was PBMCs from blood, taken around 5 days after vaccination. The receptors stem from a man in his fifties who received an inactivated influenza vaccine. Donor details come from another sample of the same person, matched by shared clones.

V usage is TRBV29-1 and J usage is TRBJ1-1; D call uncertain. CDR3 length: 12 amino acids. Germline-derived CDR1 and CDR2 are SQVTM and ANQGSEA. Trimming removed 4 bases at V and 4 bases at J, with 10 bases between. CDR3 in DNA: TGCAGCGTTGCCCAAAAAAGCACTGAAGCTTTCTTT. Amino acids: CSVAQKSTEAFF. The entire variable domain, with the rest obtained from reference TRBV29-1 and TRBJ1-1, is as follows: SAVISQKPSRDICQRGTSLTIQCQVDSQVTMMFWYRQQPGQSLTLIATANQGSEATYESGFVIDKFPISRPNLTFSTLTVSNMSPEDSSIYLCSVAQKSTEAFFGQGTRLTVV.

The genes are TRBV20-1 and TRBJ2-4; the D call may be TRBD1 or TRBD2 (5 bases each). The V end was cut by 3 bases, the J end by 8 bases, with 26 bases between. The CDR3 contains 17 residues. Germline assignment: CDR1 DFQATT and CDR2 SNEGSKA (reference sequence). CDR3 nucleotides: TGCAGTGCTAGGTTACCGAAATTGGGGCAGCCCGGGGACATTCAGTACTTC. This sequence encodes CSARLPKLGQPGDIQYF.

The V call is TRBV28, the J call TRBJ2-7, with TRBD1 as a possible D gene (6 bases). The CDR3 has 15 residues. Trimming pared 3 bases from V and 3 bases from J, leaving 15 bases between. Looked up from germline, CDR1 is MDHEN and CDR2 is SYDVKM. Written as DNA, the CDR3 is TGTGCCAGCAGTTTTGGTCTGACAGGAGTCTACGAGCAGTACTTC. Translated: CASSFGLTGVYEQYF.

The CDR3 bases are TGCGCCAGCAGCTTGGAGAGCGGGATAGAGACCCAGTACTTC. Translation: CASSLESGIETQYF. This chain connects TRBV5-1 to TRBJ2-5, with 7 nucleotides matching TRBD2. Germline trimming cut 0 bases from V and 4 bases from J; bases unmatched to any gene: 3. Germline CDR1 SGHRS, CDR2 YFSETQ. CDR3 length: 14 residues.

CDR3: CASSWRTGDEQYF. CDR3 coding DNA: TGTGCCAGCAGCTGGAGGACAGGGGACGAGCAGTACTTC. The chain joins TRBV21-1 to TRBJ2-7; the table's D call, TRBD1, was not checked against the DNA. TRBV21-1 represents a pseudogene. This CDR3 contains 13 residues.

This clonotype showed up just a few times. J is TRBJ2-7 and V is TRBV15; TRBD1 is a possible D gene (6 bases). Per the germline V gene, CDR1 is LNHNV and CDR2 is YYDKDF (reference sequence). This CDR3 has 16 residues. The V end was cut by 2 bases, the J end by 0 bases, with 14 bases between. CDR3 amino acids: CATSRNQGPVSYEQYF. The CDR3 coding sequence is TGTGCCACCAGCAGAAACCAGGGGCCCGTCTCCTACGAGCAGTACTTC.

The chain links TRBV20-1 to TRBJ2-1, with TRBD2 matching over 8 bases. The CDR3 spans 14 residues. CDR1 is DFQATT and CDR2 is SNEGSKA in the germline V gene (reference sequence). The ends lost 6 bases at V and 3 bases at J; junction bases unmatched: 7. CDR3 protein: CSAAAGTSYNEQFF. The CDR3 nucleotides read TGCAGTGCCGCTGCTGGGACTAGCTACAATGAGCAGTTCTTC.

This clonotype was seen only a few times. The V and J genes are TRBV15 and TRBJ2-7, with D uncertain. This CDR3 is 15 amino acids long. Looked up from germline, CDR1 is LNHNV and CDR2 is YYDKDF (reference sequence). V was pared by 0 bases and J by 0 bases, with 9 bases between. In DNA form, the CDR3 reads TGTGCCACCAGCAGAGATCACAGCAGCTCCTACGAGCAGTACTTC. This translates into CATSRDHSSSYEQYF.

In its sample, this clonotype was seen a few times. This chain connects TRBV6-1 to TRBJ2-6, with 11 bases aligning to TRBD1. Trimming removed 6 bases from V and 4 bases from J; junction bases left unmatched: 8. The CDR3 consists of 17 residues. The germline V gene has CDR1 MNHNS and CDR2 SASEGT. CDR3 in DNA: TGTGCCAGCAGCCGAGGACAGGGGGCTTCAGGGGCCAACGTCCTGACTTTC. This translates into CASSRGQGASGANVLTF.

The sample holds many counts of this clonotype. The chain employs TRBV12-3 or TRBV12-4 and TRBJ1-2; maybe TRBD1 (6 bases). The CDR3 spans 13 residues. The V and J ends lost 1 base and 6 bases respectively, with 9 bases between them. The CDR3 loop is CASSLVQGHGYTF. Here the CDR3 DNA reads TGTGCCAGCAGTTTAGTACAGGGTCATGGCTACACCTTC.

The chain couples TRBV12-3 or TRBV12-4 to TRBJ2-7; 9 nucleotides agree with TRBD2. The CDR3 loop spans 13 amino acids. V shed 7 bases and J 6 bases; nucleotides not matched to a gene: 7. CDR3 DNA sequence: TGTGCCAGCAAGGCGGGAGGGCCGGCCGAGCAGTACTTC. This sequence encodes CASKAGGPAEQYF.

The rearrangement links TRBV4-2 to TRBJ2-7; D not certain. The V and J ends lost 1 base and 3 bases respectively, with 13 bases between them. CDR3 length: 15 amino acids. Germline V CDR1 and CDR2: LGHNA, YNFKEQ. In nucleotides, the CDR3 is TGTGCCAGCAGCCAAGTCGGCGGATCTCACTACGAGCAGTACTTC. Protein sequence: CASSQVGGSHYEQYF.

The chain is built from TRBV4-2 and TRBJ2-5; 9 bases agree with TRBD1. The germline CDR1 and CDR2 sequences are LGHNA and YNFKEQ. The V and J ends lost 3 bases and 2 bases, in that order; junction bases with no gene match: 4. This CDR3 has 15 residues. This chain's CDR3 is CASSHDGTGQETQYF. The CDR3 nucleotides are TGTGCCAGCAGCCACGATGGGACAGGGCAAGAGACCCAGTACTTC.

The chain couples TRBV12-3 or TRBV12-4 to TRBJ1-5, with a possible D match to TRBD1 (5 bases). The V end lost 6 bases, the J end lost 3 bases, and 12 bases lay between the germline ends. The CDR3 is made up of 14 amino acids. The CDR3: CASRDDRHNQPQHF. The CDR3 DNA follows: TGTGCCAGCAGGGATGACAGACACAATCAGCCCCAGCATTTT.